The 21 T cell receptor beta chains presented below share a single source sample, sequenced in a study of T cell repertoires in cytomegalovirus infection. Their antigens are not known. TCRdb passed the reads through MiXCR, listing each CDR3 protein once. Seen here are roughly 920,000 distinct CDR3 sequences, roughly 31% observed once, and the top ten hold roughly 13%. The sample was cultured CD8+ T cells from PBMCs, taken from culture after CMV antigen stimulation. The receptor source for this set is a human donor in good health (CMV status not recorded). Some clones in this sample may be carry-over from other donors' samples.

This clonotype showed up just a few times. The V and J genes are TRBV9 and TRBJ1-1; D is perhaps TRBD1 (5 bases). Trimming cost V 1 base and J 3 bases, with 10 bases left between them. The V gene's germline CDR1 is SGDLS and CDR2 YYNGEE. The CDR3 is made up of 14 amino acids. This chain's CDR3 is CASSVSQGYTEAFF. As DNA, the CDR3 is TGTGCCAGCAGCGTAAGCCAGGGTTACACTGAAGCTTTCTTT.

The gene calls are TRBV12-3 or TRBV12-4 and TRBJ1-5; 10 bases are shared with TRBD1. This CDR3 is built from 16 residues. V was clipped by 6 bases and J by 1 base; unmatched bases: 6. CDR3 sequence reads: CASSGTGEGSNQPQHF. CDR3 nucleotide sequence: TGTGCCAGCAGCGGGACAGGGGAGGGGAGCAATCAGCCCCAGCATTTT.

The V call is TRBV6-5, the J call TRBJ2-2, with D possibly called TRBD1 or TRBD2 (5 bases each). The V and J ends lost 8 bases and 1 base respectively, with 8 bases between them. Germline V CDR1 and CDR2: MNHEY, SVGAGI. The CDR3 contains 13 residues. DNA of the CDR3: TGTGCCAGCGGGGGACGGAACACCGGGGAGCTGTTTTTT. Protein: CASGGRNTGELFF.

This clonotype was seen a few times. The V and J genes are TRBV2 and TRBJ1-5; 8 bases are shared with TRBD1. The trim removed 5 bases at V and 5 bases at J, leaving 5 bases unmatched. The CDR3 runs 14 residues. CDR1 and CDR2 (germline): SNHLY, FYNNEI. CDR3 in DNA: TGTGCCAGCAGTCTGCCAGGGGGCGATCAGCCCCAGCATTTT. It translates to CASSLPGGDQPQHF.

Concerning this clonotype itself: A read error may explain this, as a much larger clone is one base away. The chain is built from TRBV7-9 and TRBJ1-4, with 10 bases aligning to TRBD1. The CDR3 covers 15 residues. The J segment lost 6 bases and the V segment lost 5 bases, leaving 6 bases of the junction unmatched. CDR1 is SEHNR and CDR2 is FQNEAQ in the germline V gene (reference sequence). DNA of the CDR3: TGTGCCAGCAGCCGTCACGGGACAGGGGATGAAAAACTGTTTTTT. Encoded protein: CASSRHGTGDEKLFF. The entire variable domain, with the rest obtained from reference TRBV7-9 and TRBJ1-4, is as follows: DTGVSQNPRHKITKRGQNVTFRCDPISEHNRLYWYRQTLGQGPEFLTYFQNEAQLEKSRLLSDRFSAERPKGSFSTLEIQRTEQGDSAMYLCASSRHGTGDEKLFFGSGTQLSVL.

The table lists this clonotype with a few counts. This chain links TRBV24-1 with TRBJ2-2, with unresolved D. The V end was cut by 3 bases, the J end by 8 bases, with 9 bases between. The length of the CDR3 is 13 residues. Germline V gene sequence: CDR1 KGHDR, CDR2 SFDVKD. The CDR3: CATSDGTSGELFF. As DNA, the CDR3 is TGTGCCACCAGTGATGGAACATCGGGGGAGCTGTTTTTT.

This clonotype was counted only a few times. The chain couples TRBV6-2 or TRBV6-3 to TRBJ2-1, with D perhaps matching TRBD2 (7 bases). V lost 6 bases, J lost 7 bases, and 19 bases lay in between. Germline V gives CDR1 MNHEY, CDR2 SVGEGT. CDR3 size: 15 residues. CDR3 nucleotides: TGTGCCAGCAGGGCGAGGGGGGGGCCGTATAATGAGCAGTTCTTC. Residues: CASRARGGPYNEQFF.

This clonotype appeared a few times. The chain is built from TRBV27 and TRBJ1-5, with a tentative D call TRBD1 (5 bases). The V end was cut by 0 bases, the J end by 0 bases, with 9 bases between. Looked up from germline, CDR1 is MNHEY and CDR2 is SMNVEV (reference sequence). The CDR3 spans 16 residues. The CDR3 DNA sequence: TGTGCCAGCAGTTTATCCAGGGACCTTAGCAATCAGCCCCAGCATTTT. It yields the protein CASSLSRDLSNQPQHF.

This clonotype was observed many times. DNA of the CDR3: TGTGCCAGCAGCCTAGGGGACAGTACCTACGAGCAGTACGTC. Residues: CASSLGDSTYEQYV. The chain uses TRBV7-8 and TRBJ2-7; 7 positions agree with TRBD1. J gave up 2 bases and V 5 bases, and 6 bases lay outside the gene matches. The CDR3 is made up of 14 amino acids. From germline, CDR1 is SGHVS and CDR2 FQNEAQ.

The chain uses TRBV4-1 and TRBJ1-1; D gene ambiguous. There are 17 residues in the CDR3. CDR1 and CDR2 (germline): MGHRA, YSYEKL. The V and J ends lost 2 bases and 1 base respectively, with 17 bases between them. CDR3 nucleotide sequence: TGCGCCAGCAGCCAACCCTGGGAGGGCAGACCGAACACTGAAGCTTTCTTT. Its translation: CASSQPWEGRPNTEAFF.

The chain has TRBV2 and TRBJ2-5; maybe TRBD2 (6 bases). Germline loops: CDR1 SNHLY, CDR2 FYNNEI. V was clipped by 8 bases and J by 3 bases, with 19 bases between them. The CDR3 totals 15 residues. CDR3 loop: CASSPSRREEETQYF. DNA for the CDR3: TGTGCCAGCTCCCCCTCGCGCAGGGAGGAAGAGACCCAGTACTTC.

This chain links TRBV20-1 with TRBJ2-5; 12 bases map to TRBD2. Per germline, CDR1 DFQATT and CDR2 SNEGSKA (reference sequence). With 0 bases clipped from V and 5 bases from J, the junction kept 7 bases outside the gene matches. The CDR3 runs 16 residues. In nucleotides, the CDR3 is TGCAGTGCTAGAGATTCGCTAGCGGGGGGGTGGGAGACCCAGTACTTC. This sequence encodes CSARDSLAGGWETQYF.

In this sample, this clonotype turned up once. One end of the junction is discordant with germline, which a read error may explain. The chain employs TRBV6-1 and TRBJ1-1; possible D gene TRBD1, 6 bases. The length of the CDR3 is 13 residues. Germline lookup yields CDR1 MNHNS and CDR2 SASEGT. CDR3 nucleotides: TGTGCCAGCAGTTTCCGGACAGTCACTGTAGCTTTCTTT. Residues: CASSFRTVTVAFF.

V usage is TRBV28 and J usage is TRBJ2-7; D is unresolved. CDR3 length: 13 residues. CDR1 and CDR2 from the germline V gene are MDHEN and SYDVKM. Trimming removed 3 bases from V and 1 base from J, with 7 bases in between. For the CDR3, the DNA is TGTGCCAGCAGTTTTGACGGTTCCTACGAGCAGTACGTC. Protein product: CASSFDGSYEQYV.

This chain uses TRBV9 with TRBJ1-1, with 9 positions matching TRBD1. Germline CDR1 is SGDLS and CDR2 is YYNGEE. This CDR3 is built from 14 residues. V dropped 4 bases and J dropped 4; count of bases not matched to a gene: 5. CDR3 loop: CASSQQGAGTEAFF. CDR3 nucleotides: TGTGCCAGCAGCCAACAGGGGGCTGGCACTGAAGCTTTCTTT.

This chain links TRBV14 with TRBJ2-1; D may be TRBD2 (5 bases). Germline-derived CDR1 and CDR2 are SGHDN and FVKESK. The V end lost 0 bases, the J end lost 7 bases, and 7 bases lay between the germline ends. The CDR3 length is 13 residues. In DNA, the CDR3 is TGTGCCAGCAGCCAAGACTGGACTAATGAGCAGTTCTTC. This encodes CASSQDWTNEQFF.

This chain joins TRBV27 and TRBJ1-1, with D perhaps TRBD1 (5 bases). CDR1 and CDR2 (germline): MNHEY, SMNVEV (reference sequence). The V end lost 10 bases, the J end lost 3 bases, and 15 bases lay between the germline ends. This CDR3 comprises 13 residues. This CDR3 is CATRRGRYTEAFF. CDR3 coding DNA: TGTGCCACCCGACGGGGGAGGTACACTGAAGCTTTCTTT.

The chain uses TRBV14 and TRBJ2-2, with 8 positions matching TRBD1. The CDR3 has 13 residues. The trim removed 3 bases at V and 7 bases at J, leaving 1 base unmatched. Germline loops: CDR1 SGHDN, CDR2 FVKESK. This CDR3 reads CASSQTGVGELFF. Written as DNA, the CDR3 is TGTGCCAGCAGCCAGACAGGGGTCGGGGAGCTGTTTTTT.

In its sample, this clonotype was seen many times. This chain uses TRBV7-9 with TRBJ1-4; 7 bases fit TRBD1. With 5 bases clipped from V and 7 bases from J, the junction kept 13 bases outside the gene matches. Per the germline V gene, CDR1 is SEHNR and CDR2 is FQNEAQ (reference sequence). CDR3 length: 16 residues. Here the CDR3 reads CASSQSTGAGGEKLFF. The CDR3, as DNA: TGTGCCAGCAGCCAATCTACAGGGGCCGGGGGTGAAAAACTGTTTTTT.

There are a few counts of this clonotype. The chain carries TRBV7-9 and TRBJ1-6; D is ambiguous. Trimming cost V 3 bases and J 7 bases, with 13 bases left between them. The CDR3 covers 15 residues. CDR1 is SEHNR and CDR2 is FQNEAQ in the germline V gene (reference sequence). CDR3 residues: CASSFDHTGNSPLHF. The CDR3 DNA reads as TGTGCCAGCAGCTTCGACCACACGGGAAATTCACCCCTCCACTTT.

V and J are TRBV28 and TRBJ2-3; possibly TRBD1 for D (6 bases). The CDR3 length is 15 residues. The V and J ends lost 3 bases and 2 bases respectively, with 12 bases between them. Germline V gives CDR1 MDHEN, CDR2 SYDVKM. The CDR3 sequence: CASSFIDRSTDTQYF. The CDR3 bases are TGTGCCAGCAGTTTTATTGACAGGTCCACAGATACGCAGTATTTT.